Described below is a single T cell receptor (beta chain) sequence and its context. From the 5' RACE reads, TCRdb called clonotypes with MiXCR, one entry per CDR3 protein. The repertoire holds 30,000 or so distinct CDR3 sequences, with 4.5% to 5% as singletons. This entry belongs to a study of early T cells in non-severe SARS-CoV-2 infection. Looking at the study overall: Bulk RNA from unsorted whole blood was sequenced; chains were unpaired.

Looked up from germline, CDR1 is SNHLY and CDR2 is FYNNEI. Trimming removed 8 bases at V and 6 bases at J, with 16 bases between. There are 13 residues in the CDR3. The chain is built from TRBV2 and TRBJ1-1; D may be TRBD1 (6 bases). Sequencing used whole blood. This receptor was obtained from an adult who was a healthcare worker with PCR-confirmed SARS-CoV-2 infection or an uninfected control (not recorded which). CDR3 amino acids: CASPNRAEAEAFF. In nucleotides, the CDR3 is TGTGCCAGCCCAAACAGGGCTGAGGCTGAAGCTTTCTTT.